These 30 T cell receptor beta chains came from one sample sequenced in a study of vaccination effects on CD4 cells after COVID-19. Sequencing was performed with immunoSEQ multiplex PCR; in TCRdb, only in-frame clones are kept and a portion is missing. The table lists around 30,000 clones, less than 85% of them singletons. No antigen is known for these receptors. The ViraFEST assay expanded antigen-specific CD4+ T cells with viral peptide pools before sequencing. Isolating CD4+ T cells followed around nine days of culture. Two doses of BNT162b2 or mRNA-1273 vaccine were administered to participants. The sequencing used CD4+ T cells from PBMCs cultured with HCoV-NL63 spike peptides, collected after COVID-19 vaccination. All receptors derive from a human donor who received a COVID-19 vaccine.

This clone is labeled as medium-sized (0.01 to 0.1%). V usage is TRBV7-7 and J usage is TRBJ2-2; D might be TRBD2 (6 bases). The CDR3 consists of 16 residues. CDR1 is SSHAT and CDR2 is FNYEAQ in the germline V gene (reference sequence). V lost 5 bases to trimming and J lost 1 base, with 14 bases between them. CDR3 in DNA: TGTGCCAGCAGCCCGGGTAGACTAGTGAACACCGGGGAGCTGTTTTTT. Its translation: CASSPGRLVNTGELFF. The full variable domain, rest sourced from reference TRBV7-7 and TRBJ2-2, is GAGVSQSPRYKVTKRGQDVTLRCDPISSHATLYWYQQALGQGPEFLTYFNYEAQPDKSGLPSDRFSAERPEGSISTLTIQRTEQRDSAMYRCASSPGRLVNTGELFFGEGSRLTVL.

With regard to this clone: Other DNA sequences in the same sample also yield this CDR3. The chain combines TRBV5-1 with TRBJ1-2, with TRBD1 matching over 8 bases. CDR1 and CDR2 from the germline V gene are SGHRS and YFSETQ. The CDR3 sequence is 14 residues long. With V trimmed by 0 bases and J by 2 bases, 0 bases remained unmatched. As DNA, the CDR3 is TGCGCCAGCAGCTTGGGGGACAGGAACTATGGCTACACCTTC. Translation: CASSLGDRNYGYTF.

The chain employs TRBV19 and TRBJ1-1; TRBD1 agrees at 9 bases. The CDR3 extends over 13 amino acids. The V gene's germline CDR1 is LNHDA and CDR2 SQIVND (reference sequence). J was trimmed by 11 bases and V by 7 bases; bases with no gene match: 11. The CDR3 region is CASNLQGAVIAFF. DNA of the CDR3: TGTGCCAGTAACCTACAGGGGGCGGTCATTGCTTTCTTT.

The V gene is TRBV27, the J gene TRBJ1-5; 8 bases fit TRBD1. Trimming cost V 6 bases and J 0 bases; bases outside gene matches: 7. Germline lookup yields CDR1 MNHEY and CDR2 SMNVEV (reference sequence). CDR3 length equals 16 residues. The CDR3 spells CASRSRGPGSNQPQHF. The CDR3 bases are TGTGCCAGCAGATCCAGGGGGCCGGGTAGCAATCAGCCCCAGCATTTT.

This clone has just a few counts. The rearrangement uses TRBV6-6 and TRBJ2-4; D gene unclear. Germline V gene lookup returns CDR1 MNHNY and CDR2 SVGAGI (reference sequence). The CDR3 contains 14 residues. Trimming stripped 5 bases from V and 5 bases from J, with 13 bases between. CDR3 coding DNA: TGTGCCAGCAGTACCCCCGAGCTTCAAAACATTCAGTACTTC. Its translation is CASSTPELQNIQYF.

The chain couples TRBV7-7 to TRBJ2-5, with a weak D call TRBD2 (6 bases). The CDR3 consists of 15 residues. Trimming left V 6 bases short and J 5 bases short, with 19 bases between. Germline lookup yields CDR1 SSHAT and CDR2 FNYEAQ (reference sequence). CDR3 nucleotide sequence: TGTGCCAGCAGTTTAACGGGACTTAGGATGGAGACCCAGTACTTC. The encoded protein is CASSLTGLRMETQYF.

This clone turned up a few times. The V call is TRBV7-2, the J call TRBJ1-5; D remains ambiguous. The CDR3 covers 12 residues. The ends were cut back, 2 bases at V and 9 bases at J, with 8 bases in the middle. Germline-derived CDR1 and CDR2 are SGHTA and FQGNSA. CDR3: CASSLPDLPQHF. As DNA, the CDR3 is TGTGCCAGCAGCTTACCGGACCTGCCCCAGCATTTT.

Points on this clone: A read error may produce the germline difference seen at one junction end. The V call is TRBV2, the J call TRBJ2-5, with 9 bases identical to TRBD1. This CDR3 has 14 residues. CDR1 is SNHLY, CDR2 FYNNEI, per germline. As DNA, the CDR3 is TGTGCCGGCAGCCGGGACAGGGACCCCGAGACCCAGTACTTC. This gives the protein CAGSRDRDPETQYF. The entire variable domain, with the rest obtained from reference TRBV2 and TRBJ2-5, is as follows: EPEVTQTPSHQVTQMGQEVILRCVPISNHLYFYWYRQILGQKVEFLVSFYNNEISEKSEIFDDQFSVERPDGSNFTLKIRSTKLEDSAMYFCAGSRDRDPETQYFGPGTRLLVL.

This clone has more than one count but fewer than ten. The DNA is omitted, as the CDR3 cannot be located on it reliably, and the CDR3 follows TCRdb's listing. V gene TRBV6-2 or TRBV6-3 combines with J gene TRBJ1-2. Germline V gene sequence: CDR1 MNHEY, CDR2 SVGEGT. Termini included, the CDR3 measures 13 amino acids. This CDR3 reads CASSSSVNYGYTF.

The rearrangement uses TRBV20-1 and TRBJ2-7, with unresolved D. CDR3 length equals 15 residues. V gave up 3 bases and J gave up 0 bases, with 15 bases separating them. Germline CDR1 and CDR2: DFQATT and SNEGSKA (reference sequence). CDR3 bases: TGCAGTGCTAGTAGAGAGGACGGCTTCTCCTACGAGCAGTACTTC. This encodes CSASREDGFSYEQYF.

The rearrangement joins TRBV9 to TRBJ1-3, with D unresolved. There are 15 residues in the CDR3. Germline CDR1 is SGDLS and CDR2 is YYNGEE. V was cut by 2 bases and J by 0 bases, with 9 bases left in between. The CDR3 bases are TGTGCCAGCAGCGTGGGAGGTAGCTCTGGAAACACCATATATTTT. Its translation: CASSVGGSSGNTIYF.

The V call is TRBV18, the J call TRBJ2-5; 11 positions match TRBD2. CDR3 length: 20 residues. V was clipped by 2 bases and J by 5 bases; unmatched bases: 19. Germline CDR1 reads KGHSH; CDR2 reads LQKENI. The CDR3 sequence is CASSPGPSLAGGPKGETQYF. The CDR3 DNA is TGTGCCAGCTCACCAGGCCCCTCGCTAGCGGGGGGACCAAAAGGGGAGACCCAGTACTTC. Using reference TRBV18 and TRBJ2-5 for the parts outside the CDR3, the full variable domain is NAGVMQNPRHLVRRRGQEARLRCSPMKGHSHVYWYRQLPEEGLKFMVYLQKENIIDESGMPKERFSAEFPKEGPSILRIQQVVRGDSAAYFCASSPGPSLAGGPKGETQYFGPGTRLLVL.

DNA of the CDR3: TGCGCCAGCAGCCCCGGACATCCCGAGGATGGCTACACCTTC. Its translation: CASSPGHPEDGYTF. This sequence joins TRBV5-1 and TRBJ1-2, with a weak D call TRBD1 (5 bases). The V end lost 4 bases, the J end lost 6 bases, and 16 bases lay between the germline ends. Germline V lookup: CDR1 SGHRS, CDR2 YFSETQ. The CDR3 runs to 14 residues.

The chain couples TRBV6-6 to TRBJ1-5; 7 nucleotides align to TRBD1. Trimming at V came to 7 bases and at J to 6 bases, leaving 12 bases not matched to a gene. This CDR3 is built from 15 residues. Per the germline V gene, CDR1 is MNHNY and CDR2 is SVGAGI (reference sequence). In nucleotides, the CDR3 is TGTGCCAGCACCTATGACAGGGTGCCGGTTCAGCCCCAGCATTTT. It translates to CASTYDRVPVQPQHF.

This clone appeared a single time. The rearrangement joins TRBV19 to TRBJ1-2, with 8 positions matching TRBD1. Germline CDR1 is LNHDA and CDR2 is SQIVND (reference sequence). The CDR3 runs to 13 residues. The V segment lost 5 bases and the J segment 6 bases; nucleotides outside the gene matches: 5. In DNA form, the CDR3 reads TGTGCCAGTAGTTACGACAGGGGAAATGGCTACACCTTC. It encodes CASSYDRGNGYTF.

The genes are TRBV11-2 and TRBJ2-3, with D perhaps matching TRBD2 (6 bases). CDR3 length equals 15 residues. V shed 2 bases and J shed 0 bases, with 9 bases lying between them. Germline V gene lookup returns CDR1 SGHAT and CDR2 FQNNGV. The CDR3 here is CASSLSGTSTDTQYF. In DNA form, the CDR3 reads TGTGCCAGCAGCTTATCCGGGACTAGCACAGATACGCAGTATTTT.

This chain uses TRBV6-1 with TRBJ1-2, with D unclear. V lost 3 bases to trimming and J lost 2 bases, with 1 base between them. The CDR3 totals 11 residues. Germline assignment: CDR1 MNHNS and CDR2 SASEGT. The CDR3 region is CASSDNYGYTF. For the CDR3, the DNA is TGTGCCAGCAGTGACAACTATGGCTACACCTTC.

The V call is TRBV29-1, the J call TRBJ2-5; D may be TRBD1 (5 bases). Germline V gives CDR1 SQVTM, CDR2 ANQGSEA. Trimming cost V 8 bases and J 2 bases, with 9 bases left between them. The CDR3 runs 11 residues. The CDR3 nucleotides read TGCAGCAAGACAGAGCAAGAGACCCAGTACTTC. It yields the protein CSKTEQETQYF.

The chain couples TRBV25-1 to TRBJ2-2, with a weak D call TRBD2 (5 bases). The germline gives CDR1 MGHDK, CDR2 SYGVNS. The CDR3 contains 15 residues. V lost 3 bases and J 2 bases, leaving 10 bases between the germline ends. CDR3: CASSDTGTNTGELFF. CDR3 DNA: TGTGCCAGCAGTGATACGGGAACCAACACCGGGGAGCTGTTTTTT.

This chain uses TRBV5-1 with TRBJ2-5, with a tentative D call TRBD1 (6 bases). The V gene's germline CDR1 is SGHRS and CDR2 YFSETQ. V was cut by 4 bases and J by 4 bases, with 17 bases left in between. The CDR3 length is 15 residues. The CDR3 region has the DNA TGCGCCAGCAGCCGTCTTGGGACAAAGACAGAGACCCAGTACTTC. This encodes CASSRLGTKTETQYF.

The CDR3 here is CASRKEGVDEQYF. The CDR3 nucleotides read TGTGCCAGCAGGAAGGAGGGTGTCGACGAGCAGTACTTC. The rearrangement uses TRBV2 and TRBJ2-7; a possible D gene is TRBD2 (6 bases). Germline V gene data show CDR1 as SNHLY and CDR2 as FYNNEI. Trimming took 6 bases from V and 5 from J, leaving 14 bases between them. The CDR3 is 13 amino acids. Full variable domain (remainder filled in from reference TRBV2 and TRBJ2-7): EPEVTQTPSHQVTQMGQEVILRCVPISNHLYFYWYRQILGQKVEFLVSFYNNEISEKSEIFDDQFSVERPDGSNFTLKIRSTKLEDSAMYFCASRKEGVDEQYFGPGTRLTVT.

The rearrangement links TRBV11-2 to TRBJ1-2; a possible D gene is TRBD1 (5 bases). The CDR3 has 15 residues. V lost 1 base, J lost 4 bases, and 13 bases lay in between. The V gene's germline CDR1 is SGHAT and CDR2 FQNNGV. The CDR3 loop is CASSLVAGGAYGYTF. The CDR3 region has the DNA TGTGCCAGCAGCTTAGTAGCCGGCGGGGCCTATGGCTACACCTTC.

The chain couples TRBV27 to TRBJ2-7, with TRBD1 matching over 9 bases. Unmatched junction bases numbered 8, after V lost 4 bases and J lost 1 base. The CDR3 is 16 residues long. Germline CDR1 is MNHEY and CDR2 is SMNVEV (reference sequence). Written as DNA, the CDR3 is TGTGCCAGCAGTTCGAGAACCGGACAGGGGTCCTACGAGCAGTACTTC. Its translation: CASSSRTGQGSYEQYF.

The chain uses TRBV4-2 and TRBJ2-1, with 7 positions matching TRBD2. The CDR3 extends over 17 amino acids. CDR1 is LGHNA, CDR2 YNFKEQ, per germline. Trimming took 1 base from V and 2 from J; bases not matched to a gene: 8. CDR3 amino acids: CASSQGRGAGTYNEQFF. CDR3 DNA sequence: TGTGCCAGCAGCCAAGGTCGGGGAGCGGGAACCTACAATGAGCAGTTCTTC.

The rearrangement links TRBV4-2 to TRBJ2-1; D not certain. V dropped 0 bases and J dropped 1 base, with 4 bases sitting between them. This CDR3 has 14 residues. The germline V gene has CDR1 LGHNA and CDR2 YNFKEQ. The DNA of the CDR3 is TGTGCCAGCAGCCAAGACAGTTCCTACAATGAGCAGTTCTTC. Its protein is CASSQDSSYNEQFF.

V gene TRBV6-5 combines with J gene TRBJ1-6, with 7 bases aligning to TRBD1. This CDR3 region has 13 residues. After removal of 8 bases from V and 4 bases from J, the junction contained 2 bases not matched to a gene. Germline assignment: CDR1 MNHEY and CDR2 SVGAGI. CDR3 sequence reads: CASGGQYNSPLHF. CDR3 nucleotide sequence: TGTGCCAGCGGGGGACAGTATAATTCACCCCTCCACTTT.

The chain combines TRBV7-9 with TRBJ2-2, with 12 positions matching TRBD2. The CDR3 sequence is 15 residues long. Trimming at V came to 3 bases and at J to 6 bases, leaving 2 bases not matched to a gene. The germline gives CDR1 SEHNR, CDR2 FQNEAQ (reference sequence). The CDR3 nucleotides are TGTGCCAGCAGCTTTGGACTAGCGGGGCCCGGGGAGCTGTTTTTT. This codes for CASSFGLAGPGELFF.

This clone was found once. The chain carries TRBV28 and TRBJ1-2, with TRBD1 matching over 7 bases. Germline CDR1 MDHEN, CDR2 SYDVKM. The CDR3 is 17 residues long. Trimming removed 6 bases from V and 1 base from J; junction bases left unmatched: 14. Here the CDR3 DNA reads TGTGCCAGCAGATACTTGACAGGGAGTCTTAATAACTATGGCTACACCTTC. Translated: CASRYLTGSLNNYGYTF.

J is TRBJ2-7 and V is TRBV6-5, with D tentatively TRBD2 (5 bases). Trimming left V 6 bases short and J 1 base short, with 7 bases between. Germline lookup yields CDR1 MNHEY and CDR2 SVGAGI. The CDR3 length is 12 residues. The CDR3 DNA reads TGTGCCAGCAGGGGGAGATCCTACGAGCAGTACTTC. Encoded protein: CASRGRSYEQYF.

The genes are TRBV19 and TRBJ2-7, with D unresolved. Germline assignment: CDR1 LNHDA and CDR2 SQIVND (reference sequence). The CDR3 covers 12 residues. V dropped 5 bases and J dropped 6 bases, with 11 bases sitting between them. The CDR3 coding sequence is TGTGCCAGTAGTCAGGTGGGAAGCGAGCAGTACTTC. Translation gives CASSQVGSEQYF. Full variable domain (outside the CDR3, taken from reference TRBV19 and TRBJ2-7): DGGITQSPKYLFRKEGQNVTLSCEQNLNHDAMYWYRQDPGQGLRLIYYSQIVNDFQKGDIAEGYSVSREKKESFPLTVTSAQKNPTAFYLCASSQVGSEQYFGPGTRLTVT.